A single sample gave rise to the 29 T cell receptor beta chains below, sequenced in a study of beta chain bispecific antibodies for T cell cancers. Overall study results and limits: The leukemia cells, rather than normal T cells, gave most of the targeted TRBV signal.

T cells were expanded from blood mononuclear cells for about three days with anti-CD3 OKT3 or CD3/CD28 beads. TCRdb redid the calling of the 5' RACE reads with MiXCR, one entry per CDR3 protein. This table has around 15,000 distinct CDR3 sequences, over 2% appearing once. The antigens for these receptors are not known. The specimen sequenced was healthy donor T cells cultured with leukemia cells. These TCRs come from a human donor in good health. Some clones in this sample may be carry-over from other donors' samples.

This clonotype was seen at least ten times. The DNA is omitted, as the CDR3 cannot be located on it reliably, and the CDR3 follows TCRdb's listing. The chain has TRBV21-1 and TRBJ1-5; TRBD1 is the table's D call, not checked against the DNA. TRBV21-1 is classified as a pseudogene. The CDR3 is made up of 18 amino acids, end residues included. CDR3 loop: CARVGGGSFPGGNQPQHF.

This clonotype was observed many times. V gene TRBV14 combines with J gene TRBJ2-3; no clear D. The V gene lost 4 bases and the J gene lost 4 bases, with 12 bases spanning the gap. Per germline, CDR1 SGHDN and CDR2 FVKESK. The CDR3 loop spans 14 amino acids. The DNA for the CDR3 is TGTGCCAGCAGCCCTACGAGTAACGCAGATACGCAGTATTTT. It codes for CASSPTSNADTQYF.

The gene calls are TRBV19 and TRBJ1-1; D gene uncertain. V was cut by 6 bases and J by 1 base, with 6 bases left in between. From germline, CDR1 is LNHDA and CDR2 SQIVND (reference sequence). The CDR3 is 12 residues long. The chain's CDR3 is CASRLGNTEAFF. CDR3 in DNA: TGTGCCAGTAGACTAGGGAACACTGAAGCTTTCTTT. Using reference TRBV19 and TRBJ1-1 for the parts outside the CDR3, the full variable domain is DGGITQSPKYLFRKEGQNVTLSCEQNLNHDAMYWYRQDPGQGLRLIYYSQIVNDFQKGDIAEGYSVSREKKESFPLTVTSAQKNPTAFYLCASRLGNTEAFFGQGTRLTVV.

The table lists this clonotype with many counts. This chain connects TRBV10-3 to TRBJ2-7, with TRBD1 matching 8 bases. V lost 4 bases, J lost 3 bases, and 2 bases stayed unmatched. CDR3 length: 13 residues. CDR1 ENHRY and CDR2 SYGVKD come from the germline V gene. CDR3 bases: TGTGCCATCAGTGTAGACAGGGGCTACGAGCAGTACTTC. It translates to CAISVDRGYEQYF.

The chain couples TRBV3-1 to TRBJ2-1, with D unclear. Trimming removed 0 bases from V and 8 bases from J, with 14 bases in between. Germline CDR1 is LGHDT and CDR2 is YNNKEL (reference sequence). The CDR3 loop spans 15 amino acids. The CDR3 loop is CASSQDPSRLDEQFF. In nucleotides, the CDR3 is TGTGCCAGCAGCCAAGATCCGTCCCGATTGGATGAGCAGTTCTTC.

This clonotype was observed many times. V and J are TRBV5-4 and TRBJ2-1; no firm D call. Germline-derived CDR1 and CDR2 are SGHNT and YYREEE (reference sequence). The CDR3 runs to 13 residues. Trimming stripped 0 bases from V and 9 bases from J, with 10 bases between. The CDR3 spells CASSLGPAAEQFF. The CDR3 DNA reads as TGTGCCAGCAGCTTGGGGCCCGCGGCTGAGCAGTTCTTC.

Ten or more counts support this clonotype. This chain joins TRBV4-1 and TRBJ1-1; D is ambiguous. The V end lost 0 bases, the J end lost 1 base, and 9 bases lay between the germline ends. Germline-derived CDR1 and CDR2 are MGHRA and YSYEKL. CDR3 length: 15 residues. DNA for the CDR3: TGCGCCAGCAGCCAAGAGGTTGGATGGAACACTGAAGCTTTCTTT. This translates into CASSQEVGWNTEAFF.

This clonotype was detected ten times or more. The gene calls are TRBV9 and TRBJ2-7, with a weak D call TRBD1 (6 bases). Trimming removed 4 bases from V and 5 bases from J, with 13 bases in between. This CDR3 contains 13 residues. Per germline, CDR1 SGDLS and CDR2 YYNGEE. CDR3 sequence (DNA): TGTGCCAGCAGCCGAAGAGGGGGTCACGAGCAGTACTTC. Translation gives CASSRRGGHEQYF.

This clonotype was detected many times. CDR3 sequence (DNA): TGTGCCAGCAGGAATATTGCAGTAAATGAGCAGTTCTTC. It is translated as CASRNIAVNEQFF. The chain links TRBV27 to TRBJ2-1; D not resolved. This CDR3 has 13 residues. CDR1 is MNHEY and CDR2 is SMNVEV in the germline V gene (reference sequence). Deletions cut 6 bases from V and 7 bases from J, with 13 bases between.

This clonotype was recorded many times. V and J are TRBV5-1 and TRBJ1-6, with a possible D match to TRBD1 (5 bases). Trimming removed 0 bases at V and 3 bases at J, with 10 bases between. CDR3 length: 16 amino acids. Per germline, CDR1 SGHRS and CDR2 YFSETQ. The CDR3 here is CASSLVGTDYNSPLHF. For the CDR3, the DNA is TGCGCCAGCAGCTTGGTTGGGACTGACTATAATTCACCCCTCCACTTT.

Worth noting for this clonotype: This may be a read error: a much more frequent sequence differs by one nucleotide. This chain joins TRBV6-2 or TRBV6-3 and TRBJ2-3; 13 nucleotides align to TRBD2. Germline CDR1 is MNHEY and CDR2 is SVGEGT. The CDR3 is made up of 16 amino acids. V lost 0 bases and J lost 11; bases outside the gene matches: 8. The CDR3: CASSYSGTSGAYMQYF. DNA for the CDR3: TGTGCCAGCAGTTACTCCGGGACTAGCGGGGCTTATATGCAGTATTTT.

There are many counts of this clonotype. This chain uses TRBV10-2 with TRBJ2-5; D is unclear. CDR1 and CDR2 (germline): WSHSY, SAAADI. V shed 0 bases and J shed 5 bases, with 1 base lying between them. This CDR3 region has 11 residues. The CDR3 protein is CASSESETQYF. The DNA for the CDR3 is TGCGCCAGCAGTGAGTCGGAGACCCAGTACTTC.

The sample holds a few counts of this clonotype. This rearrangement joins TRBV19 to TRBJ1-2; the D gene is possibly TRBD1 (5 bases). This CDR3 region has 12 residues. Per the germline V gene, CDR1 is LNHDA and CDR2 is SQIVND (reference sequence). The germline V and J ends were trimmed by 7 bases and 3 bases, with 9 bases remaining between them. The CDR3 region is CASMQGYYGYTF. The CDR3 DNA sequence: TGTGCCAGTATGCAGGGCTACTATGGCTACACCTTC.

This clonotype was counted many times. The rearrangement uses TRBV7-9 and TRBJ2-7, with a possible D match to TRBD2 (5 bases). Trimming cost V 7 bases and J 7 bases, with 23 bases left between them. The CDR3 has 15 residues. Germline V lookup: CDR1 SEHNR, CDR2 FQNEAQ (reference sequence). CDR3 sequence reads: CASTSTLEGLGEQYF. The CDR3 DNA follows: TGTGCCAGCACCAGCACGCTTGAGGGTTTAGGGGAGCAGTACTTC.

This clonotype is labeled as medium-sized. The CDR3 DNA is TGTGCCAGCAGTAGAGCGGGATATTACAATGAGCAGTTCTTC. As protein: CASSRAGYYNEQFF. The rearrangement uses TRBV2 and TRBJ2-1; 7 bases are shared with TRBD2. J was trimmed by 4 bases and V by 5 bases; bases with no gene match: 5. Germline assignment: CDR1 SNHLY and CDR2 FYNNEI. The CDR3 sequence is 14 residues long.

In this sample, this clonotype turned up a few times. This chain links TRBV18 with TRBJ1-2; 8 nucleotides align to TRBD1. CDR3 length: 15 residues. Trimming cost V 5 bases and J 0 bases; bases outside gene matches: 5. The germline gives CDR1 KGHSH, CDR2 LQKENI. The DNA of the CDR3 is TGTGCCAGCTCAGTGGACAGGGCTACTAACTATGGCTACACCTTC. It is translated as CASSVDRATNYGYTF.

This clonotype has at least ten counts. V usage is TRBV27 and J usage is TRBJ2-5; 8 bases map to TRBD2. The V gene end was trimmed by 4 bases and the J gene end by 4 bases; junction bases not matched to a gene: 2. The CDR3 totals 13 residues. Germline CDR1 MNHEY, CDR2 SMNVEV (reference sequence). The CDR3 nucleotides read TGTGCCAGCAGTTGGGCGGGAGGAGAGACCCAGTACTTC. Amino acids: CASSWAGGETQYF.

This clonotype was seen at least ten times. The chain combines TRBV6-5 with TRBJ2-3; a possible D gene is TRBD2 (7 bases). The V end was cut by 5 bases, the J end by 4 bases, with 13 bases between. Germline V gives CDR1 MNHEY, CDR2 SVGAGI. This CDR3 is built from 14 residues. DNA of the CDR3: TGTGCCAGCAGTCCGGGGGGCCGCGCAGATACGCAGTATTTT. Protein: CASSPGGRADTQYF.

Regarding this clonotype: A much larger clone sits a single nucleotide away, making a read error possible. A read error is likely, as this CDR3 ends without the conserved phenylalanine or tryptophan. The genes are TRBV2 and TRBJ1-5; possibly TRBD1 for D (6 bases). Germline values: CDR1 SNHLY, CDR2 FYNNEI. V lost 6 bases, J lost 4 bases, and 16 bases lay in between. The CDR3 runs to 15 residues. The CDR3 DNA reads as TGTGCCAGCAGCCAGGCCGACAGGAGGAATCAGCCCCAGCATTCT. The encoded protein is CASSQADRRNQPQHS.

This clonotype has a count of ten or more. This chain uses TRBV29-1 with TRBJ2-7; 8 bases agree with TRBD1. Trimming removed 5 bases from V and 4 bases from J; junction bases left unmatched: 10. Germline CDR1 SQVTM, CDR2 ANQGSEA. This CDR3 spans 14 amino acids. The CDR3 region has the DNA TGCAGCGTTCAAAACCGGGACAGGCTATACGAGCAGTACTTC. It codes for CSVQNRDRLYEQYF.

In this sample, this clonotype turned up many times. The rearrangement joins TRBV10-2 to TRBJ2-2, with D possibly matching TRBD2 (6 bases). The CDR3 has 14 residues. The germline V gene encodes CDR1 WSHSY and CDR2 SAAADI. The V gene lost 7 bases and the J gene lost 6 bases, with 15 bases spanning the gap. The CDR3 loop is CASKFGAGAGELFF. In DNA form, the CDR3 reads TGCGCCAGCAAATTTGGAGCGGGTGCCGGGGAGCTGTTTTTT.

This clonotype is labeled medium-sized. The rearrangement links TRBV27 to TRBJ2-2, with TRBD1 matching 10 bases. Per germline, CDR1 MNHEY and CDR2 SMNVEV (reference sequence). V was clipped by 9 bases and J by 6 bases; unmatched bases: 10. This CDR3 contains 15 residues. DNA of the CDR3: TGTGCCAGTCGTGACAGGGGGCTGGGTGCCGGGGAGCTGTTTTTT. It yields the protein CASRDRGLGAGELFF.

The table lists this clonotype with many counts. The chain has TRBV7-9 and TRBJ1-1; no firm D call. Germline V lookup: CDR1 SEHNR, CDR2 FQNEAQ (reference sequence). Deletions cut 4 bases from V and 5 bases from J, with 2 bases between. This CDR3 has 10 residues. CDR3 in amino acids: CASSYTEAFF. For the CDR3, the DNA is TGTGCCAGCAGCTATACTGAAGCTTTCTTT. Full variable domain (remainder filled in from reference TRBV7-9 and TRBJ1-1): DTGVSQNPRHKITKRGQNVTFRCDPISEHNRLYWYRQTLGQGPEFLTYFQNEAQLEKSRLLSDRFSAERPKGSFSTLEIQRTEQGDSAMYLCASSYTEAFFGQGTRLTVV.

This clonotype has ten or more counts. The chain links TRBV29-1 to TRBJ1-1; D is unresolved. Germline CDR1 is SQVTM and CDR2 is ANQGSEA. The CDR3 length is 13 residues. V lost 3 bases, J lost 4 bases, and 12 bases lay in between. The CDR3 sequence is CSVDGSRGTEAFF. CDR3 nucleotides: TGCAGCGTTGATGGCAGCCGGGGCACTGAAGCTTTCTTT.

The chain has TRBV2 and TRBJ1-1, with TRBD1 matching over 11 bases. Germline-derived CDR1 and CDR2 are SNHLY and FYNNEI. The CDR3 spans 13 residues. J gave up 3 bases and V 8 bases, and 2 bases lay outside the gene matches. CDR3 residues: CASAGQGDTEAFF. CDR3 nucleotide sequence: TGTGCCAGCGCGGGACAGGGGGACACTGAAGCTTTCTTT.

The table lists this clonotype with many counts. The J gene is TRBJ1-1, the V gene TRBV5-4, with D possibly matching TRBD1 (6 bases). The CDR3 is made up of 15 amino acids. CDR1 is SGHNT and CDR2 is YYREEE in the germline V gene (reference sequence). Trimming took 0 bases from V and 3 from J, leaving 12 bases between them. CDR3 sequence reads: CASSLGGAGDTEAFF. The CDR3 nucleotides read TGTGCCAGCAGCTTGGGGGGGGCGGGCGACACTGAAGCTTTCTTT.

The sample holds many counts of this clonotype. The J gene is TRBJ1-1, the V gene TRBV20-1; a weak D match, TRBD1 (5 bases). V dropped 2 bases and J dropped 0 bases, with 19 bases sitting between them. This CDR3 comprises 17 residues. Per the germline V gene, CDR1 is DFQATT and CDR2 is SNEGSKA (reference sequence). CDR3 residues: CSARPRRGDWLNTEAFF. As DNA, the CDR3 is TGCAGTGCTAGACCTCGGAGGGGCGATTGGTTGAACACTGAAGCTTTCTTT.

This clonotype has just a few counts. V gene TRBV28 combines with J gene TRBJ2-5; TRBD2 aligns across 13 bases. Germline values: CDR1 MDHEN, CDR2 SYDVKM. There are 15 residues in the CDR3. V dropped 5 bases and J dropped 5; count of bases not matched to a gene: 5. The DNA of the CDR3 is TGTGCCAGCAGTATGACTAGCGGGGGGATTGAGACCCAGTACTTC. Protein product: CASSMTSGGIETQYF.

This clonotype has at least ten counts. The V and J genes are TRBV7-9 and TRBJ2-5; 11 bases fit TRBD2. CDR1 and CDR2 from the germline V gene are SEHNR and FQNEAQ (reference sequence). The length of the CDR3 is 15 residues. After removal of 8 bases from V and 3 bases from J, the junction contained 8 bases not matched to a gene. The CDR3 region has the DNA TGTGCCAGCGGTGCAGGGACTAGCGGAGAAGAGACCCAGTACTTC. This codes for CASGAGTSGEETQYF.